The rows below give T cell receptor beta chains drawn from one sample of a study of immune heterogeneity within non-small cell lung tumors. TCRdb ran MiXCR on the multiplex PCR reads and lists one entry per CDR3 protein. The sample carries roughly 9,700 distinct CDR3 sequences, around 17% recorded once. The material sequenced was lung tumor tissue. The receptors come from a man aged 35-49 years with non-small cell lung cancer. CDR3s include the opening cysteine and the closing phenylalanine or tryptophan. A D gene is named only where the DNA matches it firmly. Not every row has a clone size; where given, it reads once, few, many or a size class.

J gene: TRBJ2-1
clone size: NA
D gene: NA
V gene: TRBV28
CDR3 protein: CASSYSEAYNEQFF
CDR3 DNA: TGTGCCAGCAGTTACAGCGAGGCCTACAATGAGCAGTTCTTC

J gene: TRBJ1-2
clone size: NA
D gene: NA
V gene: TRBV11-2
CDR3 protein: CARSQQNYGYTF
CDR3 DNA: TGTGCCAGGAGTCAACAGAACTATGGCTACACCTTC

J gene: TRBJ2-7
clone size: many
D gene: TRBD1
V gene: TRBV2
CDR3 protein: CASKSGTGGYEQYF
CDR3 DNA: TGTGCCAGCAAATCCGGGACAGGGGGCTACGAGCAGTACTTC

J gene: TRBJ2-1
clone size: medium-sized
D gene: NA
V gene: TRBV27
CDR3 protein: CASRSQVSYNEQFF
CDR3 DNA: TGTGCCAGCAGATCACAGGTCTCCTACAATGAGCAGTTCTTC

J gene: TRBJ2-7
clone size: many
D gene: NA
V gene: TRBV11-2
CDR3 protein: CASAGAYEQYF
CDR3 DNA: TGTGCCAGCGCTGGGGCCTACGAGCAGTACTTC

J gene: TRBJ1-5
clone size: many
D gene: NA
V gene: TRBV28
CDR3 protein: CASTWGNQPQHF
CDR3 DNA: TGTGCCAGCACCTGGGGCAATCAGCCCCAGCATTTT

J gene: TRBJ1-5
clone size: medium-sized
D gene: NA
V gene: TRBV2
CDR3 protein: CATKQDSNQPQHF
CDR3 DNA: TGTGCCACGAAACAGGATAGCAATCAGCCCCAGCATTTT

J gene: TRBJ2-1
clone size: many
D gene: NA
V gene: TRBV6-2/TRBV6-3
CDR3 protein: CASSYRVFGEQFF
CDR3 DNA: TGTGCCAGCAGTTACCGAGTTTTTGGTGAGCAGTTCTTC

J gene: TRBJ1-1
clone size: many
D gene: NA
V gene: TRBV4-1
CDR3 protein: CASSQSRGYLEAFF
CDR3 DNA: TGCGCCAGCAGCCAATCAAGGGGCTATCTTGAAGCTTTCTTT

J gene: TRBJ1-2
clone size: NA
D gene: TRBD1
V gene: TRBV5-1
CDR3 protein: CASRLTGDGYTF
CDR3 DNA: TGCGCCAGCAGGCTCACAGGGGACGGCTACACCTTC

J gene: TRBJ2-6
clone size: many
D gene: NA
V gene: TRBV4-1
CDR3 protein: CASSLGDGANVLTF
CDR3 DNA: TGCGCCAGCAGCCTAGGGGACGGGGCCAACGTCCTGACTTTC

J gene: TRBJ2-1
clone size: medium-sized
D gene: TRBD1
V gene: TRBV27
CDR3 protein: CASRLGQGGINEQFF
CDR3 DNA: TGTGCCAGCAGATTGGGACAGGGGGGTATCAATGAGCAGTTCTTC

J gene: TRBJ1-1
clone size: many
D gene: NA
V gene: TRBV3-1
CDR3 protein: CASSQVTNTEAFF
CDR3 DNA: TGTGCCAGCAGCCAAGTTACGAACACTGAAGCTTTCTTT

J gene: TRBJ2-1
clone size: medium-sized
D gene: NA
V gene: TRBV6-1
CDR3 protein: CASSRPGYEQFF
CDR3 DNA: TGTGCCAGCAGTAGACCCGGTTATGAGCAGTTCTTC

J gene: TRBJ2-3
clone size: medium-sized
D gene: TRBD2
V gene: TRBV2
CDR3 protein: CASMGLETDTQYF
CDR3 DNA: TGTGCCAGCATGGGACTAGAAACAGATACGCAGTATTTT

J gene: TRBJ2-1
clone size: many
D gene: TRBD2
V gene: TRBV11-2
CDR3 protein: CASSSRTSTATYNEQFF
CDR3 DNA: TGTGCCAGCAGCTCTCGGACTAGCACGGCGACCTACAATGAGCAGTTCTTC

J gene: TRBJ2-3
clone size: many
D gene: NA
V gene: TRBV13
CDR3 protein: CASSPPSMQRSSTDTQYF
CDR3 DNA: TGTGCCAGCAGCCCCCCCTCGATGCAGCGATCTAGCACAGATACGCAGTATTTT

J gene: TRBJ2-1
clone size: medium-sized
D gene: TRBD2
V gene: TRBV20-1
CDR3 protein: CSAERLAGEGDEQFF
CDR3 DNA: TGCAGTGCTGAGAGGCTAGCGGGAGAGGGGGATGAGCAGTTCTTC

J gene: TRBJ2-5
clone size: NA
D gene: TRBD2
V gene: TRBV6-1
CDR3 protein: CASSPGTGGGAWETQYF
CDR3 DNA: TGTGCCAGCAGTCCGGGGACTGGCGGGGGGGCATGGGAGACCCAGTACTTC

J gene: TRBJ1-5
clone size: once
D gene: NA
V gene: TRBV19
CDR3 protein: CASSIVGSNQPQHF
CDR3 DNA: TGTGCCAGTAGTATAGTGGGCAGCAATCAGCCCCAGCATTTT

J gene: TRBJ2-1
clone size: medium-sized
D gene: TRBD2
V gene: TRBV27
CDR3 protein: CASRSLAGVDNEQFF
CDR3 DNA: TGTGCCAGCAGATCTTTAGCGGGGGTCGACAATGAGCAGTTCTTC

J gene: TRBJ2-3
clone size: NA
D gene: TRBD2
V gene: TRBV19
CDR3 protein: CASNSGITDTQYF
CDR3 DNA: TGTGCCAGTAACAGCGGGATCACAGATACGCAGTATTTT

J gene: TRBJ2-1
clone size: many
D gene: TRBD2
V gene: TRBV5-1
CDR3 protein: CASKAGSPSSYNEQFF
CDR3 DNA: TGCGCCAGCAAAGCGGGGTCCCCCAGCTCCTACAATGAGCAGTTCTTC

J gene: TRBJ1-2
clone size: medium-sized
D gene: TRBD1
V gene: TRBV18
CDR3 protein: CASSPQDRGGYTF
CDR3 DNA: TGTGCCAGCTCACCGCAGGACAGGGGAGGCTACACCTTC

J gene: TRBJ2-3
clone size: many
D gene: NA
V gene: TRBV9
CDR3 protein: CASSRVGETDTQYF
CDR3 DNA: TGTGCCAGCAGCAGGGTGGGGGAGACAGATACGCAGTATTTT

J gene: TRBJ1-1
clone size: many
D gene: NA
V gene: TRBV7-9
CDR3 protein: CASSLDGAGKAFF
CDR3 DNA: TGTGCCAGCAGCTTAGATGGAGCAGGCAAAGCTTTCTTT

J gene: TRBJ2-5
clone size: many
D gene: NA
V gene: TRBV15
CDR3 protein: CATSRRPGETQYF
CDR3 DNA: TGTGCCACCAGCAGACGACCCGGGGAGACCCAGTACTTC

J gene: TRBJ1-2
clone size: medium-sized
D gene: NA
V gene: TRBV28
CDR3 protein: CASSPDSNYGYTF
CDR3 DNA: TGTGCCAGCAGCCCAGACAGTAACTATGGCTACACCTTC

J gene: TRBJ2-5
clone size: many
D gene: NA
V gene: TRBV20-1
CDR3 protein: CSANRGGQGEETQYF
CDR3 DNA: TGCAGTGCCAACCGCGGGGGTCAGGGGGAAGAGACCCAGTACTTC

J gene: TRBJ1-4
clone size: NA
D gene: TRBD1
V gene: TRBV10-3
CDR3 protein: CAIHPGQGGEKLFF
CDR3 DNA: TGTGCCATCCATCCTGGACAGGGAGGGGAAAAACTGTTTTTT

J gene: TRBJ1-1
clone size: many
D gene: NA
V gene: TRBV12-5
CDR3 protein: CASGRNTEAFF
CDR3 DNA: TGTGCTAGTGGCCGGAACACTGAAGCTTTCTTT

J gene: TRBJ2-1
clone size: many
D gene: TRBD2
V gene: TRBV7-9
CDR3 protein: CASSSTGTSGIREQFF
CDR3 DNA: TGTGCCAGCAGCTCAACCGGGACTAGCGGGATCCGTGAGCAGTTCTTC

J gene: TRBJ1-1
clone size: medium-sized
D gene: TRBD1
V gene: TRBV12-3/TRBV12-4
CDR3 protein: CASSLQGANTEAFF
CDR3 DNA: TGTGCCAGCAGTTTACAGGGGGCAAACACTGAAGCTTTCTTT

J gene: TRBJ2-7
clone size: medium-sized
D gene: NA
V gene: TRBV10-3
CDR3 protein: CAISPNPYEQYF
CDR3 DNA: TGTGCCATCAGCCCCAACCCCTACGAGCAGTACTTC

J gene: TRBJ2-7
clone size: many
D gene: NA
V gene: TRBV7-9
CDR3 protein: CASSLLSGQYAYEQYF
CDR3 DNA: TGTGCCAGCAGCTTACTTTCGGGTCAGTATGCCTACGAGCAGTACTTC

J gene: TRBJ2-3
clone size: medium-sized
D gene: NA
V gene: TRBV6-2/TRBV6-3
CDR3 protein: CASSYVGGTSTDTQYF
CDR3 DNA: TGTGCCAGCAGTTATGTCGGCGGGACATCCACGGATACGCAGTATTTT

J gene: TRBJ2-7
clone size: medium-sized
D gene: NA
V gene: TRBV9
CDR3 protein: CASSVGASYEQYF
CDR3 DNA: TGTGCCAGCAGCGTCGGGGCCTCCTACGAGCAGTACTTC

J gene: TRBJ1-2
clone size: medium-sized
D gene: NA
V gene: TRBV19
CDR3 protein: CATSSSGVVYGYTF
CDR3 DNA: TGTGCCACCTCCTCTTCCGGGGTAGTTTATGGCTACACCTTC

J gene: TRBJ1-6
clone size: medium-sized
D gene: TRBD1
V gene: TRBV2
CDR3 protein: CASKGQGNSPLHF
CDR3 DNA: TGTGCCAGCAAGGGACAGGGAAATTCACCCCTCCACTTT

J gene: TRBJ2-2
clone size: many
D gene: NA
V gene: TRBV19
CDR3 protein: CASSMGRDTGELFF
CDR3 DNA: TGTGCCAGTAGTATGGGACGGGACACCGGGGAGCTGTTTTTT

J gene: TRBJ2-2
clone size: many
D gene: NA
V gene: TRBV6-1
CDR3 protein: CASRSGTGELFF
CDR3 DNA: TGTGCCAGCAGGTCGGGCACCGGGGAGCTGTTTTTT

J gene: TRBJ2-7
clone size: medium-sized
D gene: TRBD1
V gene: TRBV28
CDR3 protein: CASSFSGTGGYEQYF
CDR3 DNA: TGTGCCAGCAGTTTCTCTGGGACAGGGGGCTACGAGCAGTACTTC

J gene: TRBJ1-6
clone size: few
D gene: NA
V gene: TRBV4-1
CDR3 protein: CASSEFSYNSPLHF
CDR3 DNA: TGCGCCAGCAGTGAGTTCTCCTATAATTCACCCCTCCACTTT

J gene: TRBJ1-2
clone size: medium-sized
D gene: TRBD1
V gene: TRBV4-2
CDR3 protein: CASSQGVGQGIYGYTF
CDR3 DNA: TGTGCCAGCAGCCAAGGGGTGGGACAGGGCATATATGGCTACACCTTC

J gene: TRBJ1-1
clone size: many
D gene: NA
V gene: TRBV6-1
CDR3 protein: CASSSGPLASEAFF
CDR3 DNA: TGTGCCAGCAGTTCGGGGCCATTAGCCTCTGAAGCTTTCTTT

J gene: TRBJ2-7
clone size: many
D gene: NA
V gene: TRBV5-1
CDR3 protein: CASFGGPNSYEQYF
CDR3 DNA: TGCGCCAGCTTTGGGGGACCGAACTCCTACGAGCAGTACTTC

J gene: TRBJ2-7
clone size: medium-sized
D gene: NA
V gene: TRBV4-2
CDR3 protein: CASSQEGQNPYYEQYF
CDR3 DNA: TGTGCCAGCAGCCAAGAGGGGCAAAACCCCTACTACGAGCAGTACTTC

J gene: TRBJ2-3
clone size: many
D gene: TRBD2
V gene: TRBV5-1
CDR3 protein: CASKQQRGGADTQYF
CDR3 DNA: TGCGCCAGCAAGCAACAGCGGGGGGGTGCGGATACGCAGTATTTT